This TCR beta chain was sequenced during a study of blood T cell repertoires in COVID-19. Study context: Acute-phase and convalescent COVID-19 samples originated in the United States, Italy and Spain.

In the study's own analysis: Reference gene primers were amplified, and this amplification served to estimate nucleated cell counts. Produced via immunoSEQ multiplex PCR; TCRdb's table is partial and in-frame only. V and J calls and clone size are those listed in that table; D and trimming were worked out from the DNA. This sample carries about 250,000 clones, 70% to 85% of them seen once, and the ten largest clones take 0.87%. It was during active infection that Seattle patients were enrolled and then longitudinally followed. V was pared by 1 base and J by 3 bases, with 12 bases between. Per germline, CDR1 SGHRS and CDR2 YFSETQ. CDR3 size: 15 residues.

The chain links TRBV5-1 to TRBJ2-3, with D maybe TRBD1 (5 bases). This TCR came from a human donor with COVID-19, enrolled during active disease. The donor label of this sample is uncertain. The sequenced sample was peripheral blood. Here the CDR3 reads CASSLTGFGTDTQYF. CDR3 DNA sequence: TGCGCCAGCAGCTTGACAGGCTTCGGGACAGATACGCAGTATTTT.